Given below is one T cell receptor beta chain in context. Clones were sequenced by immunoSEQ multiplex PCR, and TCRdb holds only the in-frame ones, with some missing. The repertoire includes roughly 380,000 clones, roughly 86% of them detected once, and approximately 1% sits in the top ten. The sample comes from a study of blood T cell repertoires in COVID-19. This CDR3 comprises 14 residues. CDR1 is LNHDA, CDR2 SQIVND, per germline (reference sequence). V shed 6 bases, J shed 7 bases, and the junction held 6 bases outside the gene matches. Sequencing used PBMCs or T cells enriched from blood (not recorded which). The chain employs TRBV19 and TRBJ1-5, with 10 bases that match TRBD1. This clonotype was obtained from a woman in her twenties or thirties who had been exposed to COVID-19. The CDR3: CASRTGGYKQPQHF. CDR3 in DNA: TGTGCCAGTAGGACAGGGGGCTATAAACAGCCCCAGCATTTT.